Shown below are 30 T cell receptor beta chains from a single sample sequenced in a study of response to subunit inactivated influenza vaccine. One entry per CDR3 protein, called by TCRdb with MiXCR from the RT-PCR reads. The sample contains hundreds of thousands of distinct CDR3 sequences, less than 10% of which appear only once. The sequencing here drew on PBMCs from blood, taken about 23 months after vaccination. The source is a man between 50 and 70 years old who received an inactivated influenza vaccine.

The table lists this clonotype with a few counts. The V call is TRBV20-1, the J call TRBJ2-5; D gene ambiguous. The CDR3 consists of 10 residues. The V end lost 3 bases, the J end lost 5 bases, and 4 bases lay between the germline ends. Germline loops: CDR1 DFQATT, CDR2 SNEGSKA (reference sequence). As DNA, the CDR3 is TGCAGTGCTAGCGACGAGACCCAGTACTTC. Protein product: CSASDETQYF.

This clonotype was seen only a few times. The chain has TRBV4-1 and TRBJ1-5; D remains unclear. Germline-derived CDR1 and CDR2 are MGHRA and YSYEKL. V shed 2 bases and J shed 2 bases, with 10 bases lying between them. This CDR3 has 15 residues. CDR3 residues: CASSQLGLGNQPQHF. CDR3 DNA: TGCGCCAGCAGCCAACTAGGACTGGGCAATCAGCCCCAGCATTTT.

This clonotype was detected ten times or more. The chain links TRBV15 to TRBJ1-5; TRBD1 is a possible D gene (6 bases). CDR1 is LNHNV and CDR2 is YYDKDF in the germline V gene (reference sequence). The CDR3 has 14 amino acids. V dropped 1 base and J dropped 7 bases, with 11 bases sitting between them. CDR3 in DNA: TGTGCCACCAGCAGAGCAGGGGCCACCCAGCCCCAGCATTTT. Translated: CATSRAGATQPQHF.

About this clonotype: A clone one base away is much larger, so this may be a read error. The V and J genes are TRBV28 and TRBJ2-5; 13 nucleotides agree with TRBD2. J lost 5 bases, V lost 10 bases, and 13 bases had no gene match. Germline V gene sequence: CDR1 MDHEN, CDR2 SYDVKM. The CDR3 sequence is 16 residues long. CDR3 DNA sequence: TGTGCCACAAGGAAGGGACTAGCGGGAAAAGTGGAGACCCAGTACTTC. It encodes CATRKGLAGKVETQYF.

This clonotype has a count of ten or more. Here the CDR3 reads CASRALARGETQYF. CDR3 nucleotides: TGTGCCAGCAGGGCACTAGCGCGAGGGGAGACCCAGTACTTC. The J gene is TRBJ2-5, the V gene TRBV11-2; 7 nucleotides align to TRBD2. Trimming cost V 6 bases and J 5 bases; bases outside gene matches: 9. The germline V gene has CDR1 SGHAT and CDR2 FQNNGV. CDR3 length: 14 amino acids.

A few counts support this clonotype. V gene TRBV20-1 combines with J gene TRBJ2-5, with D tentatively TRBD2 (6 bases). Germline V lookup: CDR1 DFQATT, CDR2 SNEGSKA (reference sequence). V lost 6 bases, J lost 0 bases, and 17 bases lay in between. This CDR3 comprises 15 residues. The CDR3 sequence is CSAAGHAGNQETQYF. The CDR3 nucleotides read TGCAGTGCAGCAGGACATGCGGGAAACCAAGAGACCCAGTACTTC.

This sequence joins TRBV20-1 and TRBJ2-1, with 10 bases that match TRBD2. The CDR3 loop spans 16 amino acids. The V gene end was trimmed by 1 base and the J gene end by 9 bases; junction bases not matched to a gene: 12. Germline loops: CDR1 DFQATT, CDR2 SNEGSKA (reference sequence). This CDR3 reads CSARGRPGLASGEQFF. The CDR3 nucleotides are TGCAGTGCTAGAGGCCGACCGGGACTAGCGAGCGGTGAGCAGTTCTTC.

The sample holds many counts of this clonotype. The chain uses TRBV5-1 and TRBJ2-7, with TRBD2 identical over 10 bases. V lost 2 bases and J lost 3; bases outside the gene matches: 2. Germline values: CDR1 SGHRS, CDR2 YFSETQ. The length of the CDR3 is 14 residues. CDR3 sequence reads: CASSFSSGGYEQYF. The CDR3 DNA follows: TGCGCCAGCAGCTTTTCTAGCGGGGGCTACGAGCAGTACTTC.

The chain carries TRBV7-2 and TRBJ2-1; no clear D. This CDR3 is built from 16 residues. Germline V gene sequence: CDR1 SGHTA, CDR2 FQGNSA. The germline V and J ends were trimmed by 2 bases and 5 bases, with 16 bases remaining between them. This CDR3 reads CASSLRAALTNNEQFF. In DNA, the CDR3 is TGTGCCAGCAGCTTAAGGGCGGCGTTGACAAACAATGAGCAGTTCTTC.

This clonotype has at least ten counts. This sequence joins TRBV6-5 and TRBJ2-7; 10 bases agree with TRBD2. The V segment lost 0 bases and the J segment 6 bases; nucleotides outside the gene matches: 5. This CDR3 comprises 15 residues. Germline V gene data show CDR1 as MNHEY and CDR2 as SVGAGI. The CDR3 coding sequence is TGTGCCAGCAGTTACTCGTTTTTAGCGGGAGGCGAGCAGTACTTC. This encodes CASSYSFLAGGEQYF.

This clonotype was found many times. In DNA, the CDR3 is TGTGCCACCAGCTTCAGACCGGGACAGGAAGAGACCCAGTACTTC. It is translated as CATSFRPGQEETQYF. The J gene is TRBJ2-5, the V gene TRBV15; 8 bases are shared with TRBD1. With V trimmed by 5 bases and J by 3 bases, 8 bases remained unmatched. This CDR3 is built from 15 residues. The V gene's germline CDR1 is LNHNV and CDR2 YYDKDF (reference sequence).

This clonotype has at least ten counts. V and J are TRBV5-1 and TRBJ2-3; 11 bases are shared with TRBD1. The junction had 9 bases not matched to a gene; V was cut back by 2 bases and J by 4 bases. This CDR3 is built from 17 residues. The germline gives CDR1 SGHRS, CDR2 YFSETQ. CDR3 in amino acids: CASSFAPGQGVSDTQYF. CDR3 coding DNA: TGCGCCAGCAGCTTTGCCCCGGGACAGGGGGTCTCAGATACGCAGTATTTT. Full variable domain (remainder filled in from reference TRBV5-1 and TRBJ2-3): KAGVTQTPRYLIKTRGQQVTLSCSPISGHRSVSWYQQTPGQGLQFLFEYFSETQRNKGNFPGRFSGRQFSNSRSEMNVSTLELGDSALYLCASSFAPGQGVSDTQYFGPGTRLTVL.

The chain links TRBV5-1 to TRBJ2-2; D is possibly TRBD1 or TRBD2 (5 bases each). Germline CDR1 and CDR2: SGHRS and YFSETQ. Trimming stripped 6 bases from V and 1 base from J, with 16 bases between. The CDR3 has 16 amino acids. CDR3 coding DNA: TGCGCCAGCACCACAAGAGGGGAGTTGAACACCGGGGAGCTGTTTTTT. Translating it yields CASTTRGELNTGELFF.

This clonotype was observed a few times. The CDR3 DNA reads TGTGCCAGCAGTTACGATAGCCGCTCTGGGGCCAACGTCCTGACTTTC. This encodes CASSYDSRSGANVLTF. This chain joins TRBV6-2 or TRBV6-3 and TRBJ2-6; D remains ambiguous. This CDR3 comprises 16 residues. CDR1 is MNHEY and CDR2 is SVGEGT in the germline V gene. V was cut by 2 bases and J by 0 bases, with 8 bases left in between.

In this sample, this clonotype turned up a few times. The chain joins TRBV6-4 to TRBJ2-1, with 13 positions matching TRBD2. CDR3 size: 21 residues. The J segment lost 7 bases and the V segment lost 6 bases, leaving 24 bases of the junction unmatched. Germline-derived CDR1 and CDR2 are MRHNA and SNTAGT. In DNA, the CDR3 is TGTGCCAGCAGCAAGGGACTAGCCAGGGGGACTAGCGGGACGGGAGGGAATGAGCAGTTCTTC. The encoded protein is CASSKGLARGTSGTGGNEQFF.

The sample holds a few counts of this clonotype. The chain couples TRBV28 to TRBJ2-7; 9 positions agree with TRBD2. The J segment lost 3 bases and the V segment lost 8 bases, leaving 20 bases of the junction unmatched. Germline V gives CDR1 MDHEN, CDR2 SYDVKM. This CDR3 is built from 18 residues. The CDR3 region has the DNA TGTGCCAGCGTTTCGAACAGGGTTGCGGGAGGGACCCTCTACGAGCAGTACTTC. It codes for CASVSNRVAGGTLYEQYF.

Ten or more counts support this clonotype. The chain combines TRBV7-9 with TRBJ2-2; no clear D gene. Germline-derived CDR1 and CDR2 are SEHNR and FQNEAQ (reference sequence). The length of the CDR3 is 14 residues. Trimming left V 7 bases short and J 1 base short, with 10 bases between. The CDR3 sequence: CASTPRVNTGELFF. CDR3 nucleotide sequence: TGTGCCAGCACCCCCCGGGTGAACACCGGGGAGCTGTTTTTT.

The chain is built from TRBV7-9 and TRBJ2-1, with a tentative D call TRBD2 (5 bases). Germline-derived CDR1 and CDR2 are SEHNR and FQNEAQ (reference sequence). This CDR3 comprises 11 residues. The CDR3 bases are TGTGTCGGAGGAAACGACAATGAGCAGTTCTTC. This sequence encodes CVGGNDNEQFF.

The chain combines TRBV5-1 with TRBJ2-1; TRBD2 matches 8 bases. The V and J ends lost 4 bases and 4 bases, in that order; junction bases with no gene match: 7. The germline V gene encodes CDR1 SGHRS and CDR2 YFSETQ. This CDR3 contains 15 residues. CDR3 coding DNA: TGCGCCAGCAGCCGGGGGGGGGTTCGGTACAATGAGCAGTTCTTC. Translating it yields CASSRGGVRYNEQFF.

This chain links TRBV5-1 with TRBJ2-1, with 9 bases fitting TRBD1. Germline CDR1 reads SGHRS; CDR2 reads YFSETQ. Trimming took 2 bases from V and 3 from J; bases not matched to a gene: 3. The CDR3 contains 15 residues. Written as DNA, the CDR3 is TGCGCCAGCAGCTTACAGGGGGCGGACTACAATGAGCAGTTCTTC. Translating it yields CASSLQGADYNEQFF.

This clonotype was seen ten or more times. J is TRBJ2-7 and V is TRBV12-3 or TRBV12-4; 7 nucleotides match TRBD1. V gave up 6 bases and J gave up 4 bases; unmatched junction bases: 3. The CDR3 spans 12 residues. CDR3 residues: CASSPGQYEQYF. Here the CDR3 DNA reads TGTGCCAGCAGCCCGGGACAGTACGAGCAGTACTTC.

The chain employs TRBV3-1 and TRBJ1-6, with D hard to call. V lost 0 bases, J lost 14 bases, and 17 bases lay in between. Per germline, CDR1 LGHDT and CDR2 YNNKEL (reference sequence). This CDR3 has 15 residues. DNA of the CDR3: TGTGCCAGCAGCCAAGAGGGGTACGACCGGTCGGCCCTCCACTTT. It yields the protein CASSQEGYDRSALHF.

The sample holds many counts of this clonotype. The chain combines TRBV4-2 with TRBJ2-5; D gene ambiguous. Trimming took off 2 bases at V and 5 bases at J, with 12 bases between the two ends. This CDR3 region has 14 residues. Germline loops: CDR1 LGHNA, CDR2 YNFKEQ. CDR3 amino acids: CASSQNDGLETQYF. CDR3 sequence (DNA): TGTGCCAGCAGCCAAAATGACGGATTGGAGACCCAGTACTTC.

This clonotype has just a few counts. V and J are TRBV18 and TRBJ2-2; no clear D gene. This CDR3 comprises 13 residues. Germline V gene sequence: CDR1 KGHSH, CDR2 LQKENI. Between the trimmed V and J ends, which lost 5 bases and 4 bases, there was a span of 8 bases. CDR3 coding DNA: TGTGCCAGCTCAGCCCTACCCACCGGGGAGCTGTTTTTT. Translating gives CASSALPTGELFF.

This clonotype appeared a few times. The rearrangement links TRBV5-1 to TRBJ2-3; 9 bases are shared with TRBD2. The germline gives CDR1 SGHRS, CDR2 YFSETQ. Germline trimming cut 3 bases from V and 5 bases from J; bases unmatched to any gene: 4. The CDR3 is 14 residues long. The DNA of the CDR3 is TGCGCCAGCAGCTCTCAAGCGGGAGGAGATACGCAGTATTTT. Protein product: CASSSQAGGDTQYF.

The V call is TRBV5-1, the J call TRBJ2-2; tentatively, D is TRBD1 or TRBD2 (5 bases each). This CDR3 region has 14 residues. Germline V lookup: CDR1 SGHRS, CDR2 YFSETQ. Between the trimmed V and J ends, which lost 0 bases and 4 bases, there was a span of 7 bases. The CDR3 DNA follows: TGCGCCAGCAGCTTGGAAGGGACCACCGGGGAGCTGTTTTTT. This translates into CASSLEGTTGELFF.

This clonotype has a count of ten or more. This chain joins TRBV2 and TRBJ2-3; D unresolved. Trimming shortened V by 1 base and J by 0 bases, and 11 bases separated the two germline ends. The CDR3 spans 16 residues. The V gene's germline CDR1 is SNHLY and CDR2 FYNNEI. CDR3 coding DNA: TGTGCCAGCAGTGAAGTGGCAGGAGCTAGCACAGATACGCAGTATTTT. It codes for CASSEVAGASTDTQYF.

The table lists this clonotype with a few counts. This sequence joins TRBV5-1 and TRBJ2-7; 9 bases match TRBD1. Germline values: CDR1 SGHRS, CDR2 YFSETQ. Trimming cost V 4 bases and J 1 base; bases outside gene matches: 9. The CDR3 totals 16 residues. The CDR3 DNA follows: TGCGCCAGCAGCAGTACAGGGGGCAGAGGTTCCTACGAGCAGTACTTC. It specifies CASSSTGGRGSYEQYF. Full variable domain (outside the CDR3, taken from reference TRBV5-1 and TRBJ2-7): KAGVTQTPRYLIKTRGQQVTLSCSPISGHRSVSWYQQTPGQGLQFLFEYFSETQRNKGNFPGRFSGRQFSNSRSEMNVSTLELGDSALYLCASSSTGGRGSYEQYFGPGTRLTVT.

The sample holds many counts of this clonotype. The rearrangement links TRBV12-3 or TRBV12-4 to TRBJ2-3, with 9 bases matching TRBD1. J was trimmed by 1 base and V by 6 bases; bases with no gene match: 8. CDR3 size: 16 residues. CDR3 DNA: TGTGCCAGCAGGGCCGGGACAGGGAAAGGCACAGATACGCAGTATTTT. Translating it yields CASRAGTGKGTDTQYF.

This clonotype was counted ten times or more. The V and J genes are TRBV4-3 and TRBJ2-2; D not resolved. The CDR3 is 16 amino acids. Germline assignment: CDR1 LGHNA and CDR2 YSLEER. The V end lost 0 bases, the J end lost 0 bases, and 8 bases lay between the germline ends. CDR3 sequence: CASSQDPVSNTGELFF. CDR3 nucleotides: TGCGCCAGCAGCCAAGATCCGGTATCGAACACCGGGGAGCTGTTTTTT.